This T cell receptor beta chain was found in a study of beta chain features in type 1 diabetes. The study reverse transcribed the entire isolated RNA, so it sequenced expressed TCRB transcripts. Libraries were prepared by immunoSEQ multiplex PCR; TCRdb keeps only in-frame clonotypes and omits some of them. Among under 250,000 clones listed, under 13% were seen once. CDR3 length equals 12 residues. V lost 5 bases and J lost 8, with 10 bases in between. Germline loops: CDR1 SNHLY, CDR2 FYNNEI. The V and J genes are TRBV2 and TRBJ2-1; D is perhaps TRBD2 (5 bases). This sequence was found in a young man in good health. Sequenced: central memory CD4+ T cells from blood. CDR3 loop: CASSLLGYEQFF. As DNA, the CDR3 is TGTGCCAGCAGTTTACTAGGTTATGAGCAGTTCTTC.